This T cell receptor (beta chain) was sequenced for a study of T cell responses to AZD1222 COVID-19 vaccine (dated by TCRdb to about 2021). With regard to the full study: TCR sequencing covered 230 to 250 trial participants: 200 to 210 given two doses of AZD1222 and approximately 26 given two doses of MenACWY control vaccine. Trial participants were enrolled into age subgroups of 18-55, 56-69 and 70-plus years, which contained 148, 28 and 57 TCR-sequenced participants, respectively. Findings and caveats that apply to the study as a whole: Participants were mostly white British, with more females than males. The authors suggested clonal diversity may have been underestimated. Reportedly, almost half of the unique spike-specific TCRs recognized epitopes lying outside the regions that are mutated in the B.1.351 and B.1.1.7 variants. Because no samples from the day 14 peak response were available, repertoires could be characterized only after the peak T cell response. The 56-69-year group was small, and its depth increase did not reach significance, likely because of low power. A significant rise in spike-specific TCR breadth and depth was observed after two AZD1222 doses relative to day 0 and relative to MenACWY recipients. The whole spike protein was spanned by vaccine-associated CD4 TCRs, and dominant responses were seen in regions 160-218 and 743-854. Conclusions about previously exposed vaccinees are limited, since just six or seven AZD1222 recipients were seropositive for SARS-CoV-2 at baseline.

As encoded in the germline V gene, CDR1 is KGHDR while CDR2 is SFDVKD. From its cysteine to its phenylalanine, the CDR3 spans 17 amino acids. Only CDR3 DNA is held: 51 bases, read in frame from base 1. V and J are truncated by 0 bases and 0 bases respectively, leaving an intervening sequence of 11 bases. The CDR3 regions of human TCRbeta chains were analyzed by immunosequencing. The source study handled its data this way. TCRs in the repertoires were matched against a reference library of SARS-CoV-2-specific TCRs that had been generated with the MIRA antigen-specificity platform. Breadth was defined as the fraction of unique TCRs that were SARS-CoV-2-associated, and depth was defined as the fraction of total T cells that were SARS-CoV-2-associated. Using the MIRA data, each spike-specific TCR was assigned both to the spike region to which the TCR was reactive and to a CD4 or CD8 class. Log10-transformed breadth and depth values were compared by one-way ANOVA with Sidak's multiple comparisons tests. Here the immuneACCESS table is served through TCRdb, limited to in-frame sequences with V and J called. Missing clones are a known gap in these copies; in checked studies unresolved V genes cover under half, and the rest lacks a known reason. V and J calls and clone size are those listed in that table; D and trimming were worked out from the DNA. The sample profile shows about 150,000 clones; 85% to 90% of them were found once. 5% to 6% of the sample lies in the top ten.

A note on this clone: The antigen this receptor binds is unknown. The record has no base qualities; no much larger clone is one base away.

The sample's time point label, decoded: baseline before first vaccination. The treatment or condition label, as the study defines it: meningococcal conjugate vaccine given as trial control. Vaccinee samples came from UK trials COV001 and COV002, including a single-blind randomized controlled phase 2/3 trial of AZD1222 (ChAdOx1 nCoV-19) in healthy adults. For TCRbeta chain sequencing, PBMC samples from trial participants were taken at day 0 and at day 28 after the second dose. The rearrangement combines TRBV24-1 with TRBJ1-5; the D gene is perhaps TRBD1, from 6 matching bases. The sample consisted of peripheral blood, taken on day 0 of MenACWY control vaccination. The receptor's source is an adult in good health. Read as DNA, the sequence is TGTGCCACCAGTGATTTGTGGACAGTGAATAGCAATCAGCCCCAGCATTTT. This encodes CATSDLWTVNSNQPQHF.